Below, one TCR beta chain is given with its context. CDR1 MNHEY and CDR2 SMNVEV come from the germline V gene (reference sequence). Deletions cut 6 bases from V and 4 bases from J, with 12 bases between. The length of the CDR3 is 14 residues. The data belong to a study of blood T cell repertoires in COVID-19. Study summary: Samples came from the United States, Italy and Spain, spanning acute and convalescent COVID-19.

Original processing methods: Nucleated cell counts were estimated from reference gene primer amplification. Clones were sequenced by immunoSEQ multiplex PCR, and TCRdb holds only the in-frame ones, with some missing. The V and J calls and clone size come from that table; D and trimming were worked out from the DNA. The data contain about 40,000 clones, 89% of them singletons. The chain couples TRBV27 to TRBJ2-2; D may be TRBD2 (6 bases). This TCR derives from a man over 45 with active COVID-19. The sequenced sample consisted of peripheral blood. This CDR3 is CASREGPATGELFF. The DNA for the CDR3 is TGTGCCAGCAGGGAGGGCCCAGCCACCGGGGAGCTGTTTTTT.